Below, one TCR beta chain is given with its context. Its antigen is not identified. This table comes from immunoSEQ multiplex PCR, and its TCRdb copy is limited to in-frame clones, with some not included. The sample records about 2.4 million clones, roughly 93% being singletons. The data are from a study of shared clonotypes between healthy human individuals. Broader study findings: A limitation of the genetic and exposure-history diversity represented arose from few donors.

From germline, CDR1 is MDHEN and CDR2 SYDVKM. This CDR3 has 11 amino acids. V shed 9 bases, J shed 7 bases, and the junction held 5 bases outside the gene matches. Sequenced input: naive CD4+ T cells from PBMCs. Subset in this sample: CD45RA+ positively selected. The TCR was taken from a man younger than 35 in good health. Some clones in this sample may be carry-over from other donors' samples. This chain uses TRBV28 with TRBJ2-5; 7 nucleotides agree with TRBD2. In DNA, the CDR3 is TGTGCCAGTCACTGGGGGGGGACCCAGTACTTC. This translates into CASHWGGTQYF.